Below, 9 T cell receptor beta chains from the same sample are listed, as sequenced in a study of shared clonotypes between healthy human individuals (dated by TCRdb to between 2020 and 2021). The library was produced with the immunoSEQ multiplex PCR assay. TCRdb limited this immuneACCESS table to in-frame rearrangements with V and J called. A share of clones is missing; checked studies link under half to unresolved V genes, and the rest is unexplained. This sample holds some 240,000 clones; under 80% were observed only once. Clones ranked in the top ten supply over 8.5% of the sample. Sequenced: memory CD4+ T cells sorted from blood. What this sample's cell subset or site label stands for: CD45RA-negative fraction. The source of these receptors is a man aged 30 to 45 in good health.

This clone was observed a handful of times. DNA for the CDR3: TGTGCCAGCAGGTGGCGGAAGAACACCGGGGAGCTGTTTTTT. Residues: CASRWRKNTGELFF. The chain uses TRBV27 and TRBJ2-2; D call uncertain. Deletions cut 6 bases from V and 1 base from J, with 9 bases between. CDR3 length: 14 residues. Germline V lookup: CDR1 MNHEY, CDR2 SMNVEV (reference sequence).

The chain joins TRBV7-2 to TRBJ1-2; unclear D gene. V lost 5 bases and J lost 2, with 12 bases in between. CDR3 length: 14 residues. The germline V gene has CDR1 SGHTA and CDR2 FQGNSA. CDR3 sequence reads: CASSPGVSNYGYTF. The CDR3 DNA reads as TGTGCCAGCAGCCCAGGAGTTTCCAACTATGGCTACACCTTC. Variable domain in full (rest from reference TRBV7-2 and TRBJ1-2): GAGVSQSPSNKVTEKGKDVELRCDPISGHTALYWYRQSLGQGLEFLIYFQGNSAPDKSGLPSDRFSAERTGGSVSTLTIQRTQQEDSAVYLCASSPGVSNYGYTFGSGTRLTVV.

This clone was recorded a few times. The V and J genes are TRBV27 and TRBJ1-2; D is possibly TRBD1 (6 bases). The CDR3 runs 14 residues. Germline-derived CDR1 and CDR2 are MNHEY and SMNVEV (reference sequence). The V end was cut by 7 bases, the J end by 4 bases, with 16 bases between. The CDR3 sequence is CASTSGAGRYGYTF. The CDR3 nucleotides are TGTGCCAGCACCTCAGGGGCCGGACGCTATGGCTACACCTTC.

V usage is TRBV14 and J usage is TRBJ1-1; TRBD1 agrees at 7 bases. Trimming took 0 bases from V and 5 from J; bases not matched to a gene: 6. The CDR3 runs 15 residues. The germline V gene has CDR1 SGHDN and CDR2 FVKESK. The CDR3 DNA sequence: TGTGCCAGCAGCCAAGATCCAGGGGGGAGAACTGAAGCTTTCTTT. Translating gives CASSQDPGGRTEAFF.

This rearrangement joins TRBV5-5 to TRBJ1-2; 9 bases fit TRBD1. This CDR3 contains 16 residues. CDR1 is SGHKS and CDR2 is YYEKEE in the germline V gene (reference sequence). Trimming at V came to 3 bases and at J to 1 base, leaving 7 bases not matched to a gene. The CDR3 protein is CASSSGQGRGNYGYTF. For the CDR3, the DNA is TGTGCCAGCAGCTCGGGACAGGGACGGGGTAACTATGGCTACACCTTC.

V usage is TRBV7-3 and J usage is TRBJ2-2, with 8 nucleotides matching TRBD1. The CDR3 runs to 14 residues. With V trimmed by 4 bases and J by 6 bases, 4 bases remained unmatched. Germline loops: CDR1 SGHTA, CDR2 FQGTGA. The CDR3 nucleotides read TGTGCCAGCAGCTCAGGGGGCGTAGCCGGGGAGCTGTTTTTT. This gives the protein CASSSGGVAGELFF. Supplemented by reference TRBV7-3 and TRBJ2-2, the full variable domain reads GAGVSQTPSNKVTEKGKYVELRCDPISGHTALYWYRQSLGQGPEFLIYFQGTGAADDSGLPNDRFFAVRPEGSVSTLKIQRTERGDSAVYLCASSSGGVAGELFFGEGSRLTVL.

The chain's CDR3 is CASSREGAGITDTQYF. The CDR3 region has the DNA TGTGCCAGCTCAAGGGAGGGAGCAGGGATCACAGATACGCAGTATTTT. The chain links TRBV18 to TRBJ2-3; 7 nucleotides agree with TRBD2. The V segment lost 5 bases and the J segment 2 bases; nucleotides outside the gene matches: 10. The CDR3 length is 16 residues. Germline V gene sequence: CDR1 KGHSH, CDR2 LQKENI.

This clone was seen a handful of times. The chain couples TRBV6-1 to TRBJ1-2; D is unclear. Trimming took off 2 bases at V and 1 base at J, with 5 bases between the two ends. The CDR3 runs to 13 residues. The germline V gene encodes CDR1 MNHNS and CDR2 SASEGT. CDR3 coding DNA: TGTGCCAGCAGTGAACGGGGTAACTATGGCTACACCTTC. This codes for CASSERGNYGYTF.

This sequence joins TRBV11-2 and TRBJ2-7; D is unresolved. Germline loops: CDR1 SGHAT, CDR2 FQNNGV. This CDR3 has 11 residues. Trimming took 5 bases from V and 4 from J, leaving 6 bases between them. CDR3 sequence reads: CASSLKYEQYF. DNA of the CDR3: TGTGCCAGCAGCCTGAAATACGAGCAGTACTTC.